This is a list of T cell receptor beta chains from one sample in a study of siplizumab effects on memory and regulatory T cells. Produced via immunoSEQ multiplex PCR; TCRdb's table is partial and in-frame only. The sample consists of some 7,800 clones, approximately 35% of them appearing once. Their specific antigens are unknown. The sequencing sample was made of CFSE-low (dividing) CD8+ T cells sorted from an allogeneic mixed lymphocyte reaction. These receptors were taken from a human donor in good health; the cells came from an allogeneic mixed lymphocyte reaction. The CDR3 runs from the conserved cysteine through the conserved F or W. The D gene is left open where the match is weak. Where a row states a size, it is once, few, many or the class of an expanded clone; other rows omit it.

CDR3aa,CDR3nt,v_gene,abundance,j_gene,d_gene
CASSLYSLAGGPDQETQYF,TGTGCCAGCAGCCTTTATAGTCTAGCGGGAGGGCCGGACCAAGAGACCCAGTACTTC,TRBV4-2,few,TRBJ2-5,TRBD2
CASSAGRGSYEQYF,TGTGCCAGTAGTGCAGGGCGCGGCTCCTACGAGCAGTACTTC,TRBV19,NA,TRBJ2-7,NA
CASSIVGRGNEQFF,TGTGCCAGTAGTATAGTGGGCAGGGGCAATGAGCAGTTCTTC,TRBV19,medium-sized,TRBJ2-1,NA
CASSQGGQGAYEQYF,TGTGCCAGCAGCCAAGGGGGACAGGGGGCCTACGAGCAGTACTTC,TRBV4-2,NA,TRBJ2-7,TRBD1
CASSEFSGQNIQYF,TGTGCCAGCAGCGAGTTTAGCGGTCAAAACATTCAGTACTTC,TRBV7-9,NA,TRBJ2-4,NA
CASSRLAGGTGGELFF,TGCGCCAGCAGCCGCTTAGCGGGAGGGACTGGCGGGGAGCTGTTTTTT,TRBV4-1,few,TRBJ2-2,TRBD2
CASSLAPTGAGELFF,TGTGCCAGCAGCTTAGCCCCGACAGGGGCCGGGGAGCTGTTTTTT,TRBV7-9,NA,TRBJ2-2,TRBD1
CASSTREFNEQFF,TGTGCCAGTAGTACCAGGGAGTTCAATGAGCAGTTCTTC,TRBV19,NA,TRBJ2-1,NA
CASSLSGQGPYEQYF,TGTGCCAGCAGCTTGTCCGGACAGGGCCCCTACGAGCAGTACTTC,TRBV7-6,large,TRBJ2-7,TRBD1
CASSVGGENSPLHF,TGTGCCAGCAGCGTAGGAGGGGAAAATTCACCCCTCCACTTT,TRBV9,NA,TRBJ1-6,NA
CAINREGDTGELFF,TGTGCCATCAACAGGGAGGGGGACACCGGGGAGCTGTTTTTT,TRBV10-3,NA,TRBJ2-2,NA
CASSALQGLAAYEQYF,TGTGCCAGCAGCGCCCTACAGGGACTAGCGGCCTACGAGCAGTACTTC,TRBV5-6,medium-sized,TRBJ2-7,TRBD2
CASSLGQGPYEQYF,TGTGCCAGCAGCTTGGGTCAAGGTCCCTACGAGCAGTACTTC,TRBV4-2,NA,TRBJ2-7,NA
CASSLESNQPQHF,TGTGCCAGCAGTTTGGAAAGCAATCAGCCCCAGCATTTT,TRBV27,medium-sized,TRBJ1-5,NA
CASSGRQGYEQYF,TGTGCCAGCAGCGGGAGACAGGGTTACGAGCAGTACTTC,TRBV9,NA,TRBJ2-7,TRBD1
CASSQGDRDYTEAFF,TGCGCCAGCAGCCAAGGGGACAGGGATTACACTGAAGCTTTCTTT,TRBV4-3,few,TRBJ1-1,TRBD1
CASSQEYAGGSYGYTF,TGCGCCAGCAGCCAAGAATACGCAGGGGGCAGCTATGGCTACACCTTC,TRBV4-3,NA,TRBJ1-2,TRBD1
CSVETVVSGSRNF,TGCAGCGTTGAGACGGTAGTAAGCGGGAGTAGAAACTTC,TRBV29-1,NA,TRBJ2-7,TRBD2
CASSLPGTGAPEAFF,TGTGCCAGCAGCTTACCCGGGACAGGGGCACCTGAAGCTTTCTTT,TRBV7-9,medium-sized,TRBJ1-1,TRBD1
CSAALAGSYGYTF,TGCAGCGCCGCATTAGCGGGGTCCTATGGCTACACCTTC,TRBV29-1,NA,TRBJ1-2,NA
CASSLETSSYEQYF,TGTGCCAGCAGCTTAGAGACCAGCTCCTACGAGCAGTACTTC,TRBV7-9,NA,TRBJ2-7,NA
CASSLNQYQETQYF,TGTGCCAGCAGTTTAAACCAGTACCAAGAGACCCAGTACTTC,TRBV27,few,TRBJ2-5,NA
CASGTSYEQYF,TGTGCCAGCGGGACTTCTTACGAGCAGTACTTC,TRBV2,NA,TRBJ2-7,NA
CAWSRGGEKLFF,TGTGCCTGGAGCCGGGGCGGTGAAAAACTGTTTTTT,TRBV30,medium-sized,TRBJ1-4,NA